The subject of this entry is one T cell receptor beta chain. Its antigen is unidentified. The CDR3 is 20 amino acids. V was trimmed by 1 base and J by 2 bases, leaving 23 bases between them. CDR1 and CDR2 from the germline V gene are MNHEY and SMNVEV (reference sequence). This specimen belongs to a study of graft-versus-host responses after intestinal transplantation. Looking at the study overall: Transplants given to recipients were multivisceral, liver-intestinal, or isolated intestinal. For around 3 years after anti-thymocyte globulin induction, all recipients took tacrolimus and steroids.

Study-wide results and limits: Patients who carried graft-donor T cell macrochimerism also had high graft-versus-host to host-versus-graft clonal ratios in their allografts. There were GvH clones found in recipient marrow, and some of them appeared first in ileum or blood.

Method: immunoSEQ multiplex PCR; TCRdb's copy keeps in-frame clones and lacks some. The sample yields some 120,000 clones, over 75% seen once. The source material was unstimulated CD4+ T cells sorted from spleen or lymph node cells, sampled before intestinal transplant. The chain employs TRBV27 and TRBJ2-2; weak D call: TRBD1 (7 bases). The TCR sequence derives from a human donor who received an intestinal transplant. Here the CDR3 DNA reads TGTGCCAGCAGTTTATACCCCTTTAGGCGGGACAGACTAAACACCGGGGAGCTGTTTTTT. It yields the protein CASSLYPFRRDRLNTGELFF.